This T cell receptor (beta chain) was identified during a study of Graves' ophthalmopathy and Graves' hyperthyroidism. Excluded were patients with other autoimmune diseases, uncontrolled infections, pregnancy or lactation. RNA transcripts served as template for amplifying TCR beta CDR3 sequences. The first-round RT-PCR employed HTBI primers together with the Qiagen OneStep RT-PCR kit. A multiplex PCR was then performed as the second round. MiXCR was run by TCRdb on the multiplex PCR reads, yielding one entry per CDR3 protein. The sample carries a few hundred thousand distinct CDR3 sequences, about a sixth recorded once. CDR3 length: 15 amino acids. Germline V lookup: CDR1 MNHEY, CDR2 SVGAGI. V gave up 5 bases and J gave up 5 bases; unmatched junction bases: 9. There are many counts of this clonotype.

The chain employs TRBV6-5 and TRBJ2-5; 9 bases map to TRBD1. The receptor was isolated from an adult woman with stable Graves' hyperthyroidism. What was sequenced was peripheral blood. The CDR3 region is CASSTRDRVNETQYF. In DNA form, the CDR3 reads TGTGCCAGCAGTACCCGGGACAGGGTTAATGAGACCCAGTACTTC.